This T cell receptor beta chain was observed in a study of CD8+ T cells in alopecia areata. Overall study findings and caveats: Among patients, TCR sharing was less clear than in mice, a difference possibly due in part to HLA diversity in the patient population. Scalp samples also contribute reads from the resident alphabeta T cells found in normal skin.

This clone was picked up many times. Its antigen is unidentified. The authors extracted RNA and reverse transcribed it into cDNA as the sequencing template. Sequenced by immunoSEQ multiplex PCR; TCRdb stores in-frame clones only, minus some. This sample carries almost 250,000 clones, around two thirds of them seen once, and the ten largest clones take approximately 1.2%. The V end was cut by 5 bases, the J end by 9 bases, with 14 bases between. The CDR3 spans 13 residues. The germline V gene encodes CDR1 SEHNR and CDR2 FQNEAQ (reference sequence). This sequence joins TRBV7-9 and TRBJ1-5; D is uncertain. Sequencing used CD4+ T cells sorted from blood, obtained at week 0. The sequence came from a human donor with alopecia areata. The CDR3 sequence: CASSPNGNGPQHF. DNA of the CDR3: TGTGCCAGCAGCCCGAACGGTAATGGGCCCCAGCATTTT.